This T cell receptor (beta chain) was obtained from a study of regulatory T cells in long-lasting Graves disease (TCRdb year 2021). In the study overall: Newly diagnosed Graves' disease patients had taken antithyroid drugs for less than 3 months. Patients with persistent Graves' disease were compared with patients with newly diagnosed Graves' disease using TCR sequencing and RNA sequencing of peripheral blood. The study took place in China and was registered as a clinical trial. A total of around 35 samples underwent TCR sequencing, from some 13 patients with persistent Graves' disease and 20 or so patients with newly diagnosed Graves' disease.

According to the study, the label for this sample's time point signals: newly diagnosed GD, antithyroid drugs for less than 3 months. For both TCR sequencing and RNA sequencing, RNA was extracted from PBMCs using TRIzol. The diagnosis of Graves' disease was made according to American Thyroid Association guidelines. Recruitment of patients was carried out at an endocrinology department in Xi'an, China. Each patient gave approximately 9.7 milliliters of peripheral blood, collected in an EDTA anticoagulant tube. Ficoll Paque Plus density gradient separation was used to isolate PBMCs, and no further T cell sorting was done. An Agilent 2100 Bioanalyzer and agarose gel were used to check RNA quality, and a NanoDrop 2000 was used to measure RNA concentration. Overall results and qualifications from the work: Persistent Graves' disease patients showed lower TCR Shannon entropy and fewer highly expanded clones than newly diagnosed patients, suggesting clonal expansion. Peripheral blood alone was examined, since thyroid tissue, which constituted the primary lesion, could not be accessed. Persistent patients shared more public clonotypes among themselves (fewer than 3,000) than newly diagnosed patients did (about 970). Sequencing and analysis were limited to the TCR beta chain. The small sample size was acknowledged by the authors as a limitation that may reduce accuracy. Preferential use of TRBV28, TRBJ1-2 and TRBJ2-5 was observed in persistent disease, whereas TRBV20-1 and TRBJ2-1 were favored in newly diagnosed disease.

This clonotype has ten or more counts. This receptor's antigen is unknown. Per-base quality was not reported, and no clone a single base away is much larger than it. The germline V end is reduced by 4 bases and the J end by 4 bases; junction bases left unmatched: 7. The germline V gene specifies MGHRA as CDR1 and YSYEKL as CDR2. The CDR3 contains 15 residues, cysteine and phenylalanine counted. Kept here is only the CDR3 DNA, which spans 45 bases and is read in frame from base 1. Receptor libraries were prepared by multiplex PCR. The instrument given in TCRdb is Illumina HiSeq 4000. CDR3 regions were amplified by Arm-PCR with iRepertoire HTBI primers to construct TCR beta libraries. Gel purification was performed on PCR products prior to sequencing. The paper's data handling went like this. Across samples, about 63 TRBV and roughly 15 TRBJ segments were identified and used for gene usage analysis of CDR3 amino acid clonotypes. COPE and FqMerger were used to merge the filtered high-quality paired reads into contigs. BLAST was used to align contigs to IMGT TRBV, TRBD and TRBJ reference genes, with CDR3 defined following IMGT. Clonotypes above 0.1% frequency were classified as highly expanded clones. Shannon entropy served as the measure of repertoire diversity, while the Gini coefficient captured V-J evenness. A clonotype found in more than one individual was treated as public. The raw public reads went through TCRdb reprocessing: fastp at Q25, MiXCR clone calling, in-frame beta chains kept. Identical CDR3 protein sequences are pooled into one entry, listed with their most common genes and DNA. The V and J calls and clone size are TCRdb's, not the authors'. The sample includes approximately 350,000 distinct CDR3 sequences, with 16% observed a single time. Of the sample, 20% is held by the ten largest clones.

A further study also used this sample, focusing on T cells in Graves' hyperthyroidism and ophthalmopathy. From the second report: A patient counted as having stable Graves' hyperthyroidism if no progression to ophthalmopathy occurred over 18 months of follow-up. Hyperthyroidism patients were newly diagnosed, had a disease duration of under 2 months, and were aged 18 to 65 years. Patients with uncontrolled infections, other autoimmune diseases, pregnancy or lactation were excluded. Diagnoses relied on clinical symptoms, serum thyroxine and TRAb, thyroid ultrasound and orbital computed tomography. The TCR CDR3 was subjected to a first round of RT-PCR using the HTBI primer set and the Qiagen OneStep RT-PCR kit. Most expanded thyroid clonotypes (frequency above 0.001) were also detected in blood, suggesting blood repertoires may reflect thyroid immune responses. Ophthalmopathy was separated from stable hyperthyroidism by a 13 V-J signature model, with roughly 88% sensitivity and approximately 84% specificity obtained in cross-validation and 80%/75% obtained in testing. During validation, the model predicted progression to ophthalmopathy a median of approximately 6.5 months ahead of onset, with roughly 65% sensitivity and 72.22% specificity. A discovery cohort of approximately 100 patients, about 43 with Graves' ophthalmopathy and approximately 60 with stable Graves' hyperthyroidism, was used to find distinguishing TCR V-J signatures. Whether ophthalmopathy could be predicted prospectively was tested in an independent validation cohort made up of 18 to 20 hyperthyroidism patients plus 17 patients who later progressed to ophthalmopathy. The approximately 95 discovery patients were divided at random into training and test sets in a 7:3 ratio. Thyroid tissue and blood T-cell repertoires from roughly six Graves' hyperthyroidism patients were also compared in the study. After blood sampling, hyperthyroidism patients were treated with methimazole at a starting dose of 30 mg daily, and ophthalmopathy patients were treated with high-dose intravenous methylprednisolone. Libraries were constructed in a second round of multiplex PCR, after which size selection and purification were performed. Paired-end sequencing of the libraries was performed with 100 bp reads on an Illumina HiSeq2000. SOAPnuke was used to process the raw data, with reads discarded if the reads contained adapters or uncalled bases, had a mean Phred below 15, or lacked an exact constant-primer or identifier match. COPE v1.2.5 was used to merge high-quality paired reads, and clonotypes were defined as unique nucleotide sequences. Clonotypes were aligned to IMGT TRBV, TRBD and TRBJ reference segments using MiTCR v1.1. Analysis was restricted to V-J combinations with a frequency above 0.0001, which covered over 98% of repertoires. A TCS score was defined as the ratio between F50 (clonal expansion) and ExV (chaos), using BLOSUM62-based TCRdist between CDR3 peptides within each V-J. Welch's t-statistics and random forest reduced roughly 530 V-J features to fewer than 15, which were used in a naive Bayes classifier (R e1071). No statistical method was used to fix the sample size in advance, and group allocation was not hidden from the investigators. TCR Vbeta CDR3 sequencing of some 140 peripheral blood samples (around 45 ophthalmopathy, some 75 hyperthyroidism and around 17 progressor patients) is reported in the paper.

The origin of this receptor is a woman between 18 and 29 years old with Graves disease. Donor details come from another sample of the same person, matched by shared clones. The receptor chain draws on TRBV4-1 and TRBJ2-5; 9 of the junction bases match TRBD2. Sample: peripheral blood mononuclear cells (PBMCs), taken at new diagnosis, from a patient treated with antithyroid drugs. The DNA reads TGCGCCAGCAGCCGCGCGGGGGGGGTCGGAGAGACCCAGTACTTC. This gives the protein CASSRAGGVGETQYF.